Shown below are 9 T cell receptor beta chains from a single sample sequenced in a study of cytomegalovirus exposure and HLA in healthy donors. Primers included in the PCR were 60 Vbeta and 13 Jbeta primers. This table comes from immunoSEQ multiplex PCR, and its TCRdb copy is limited to in-frame clones, with some not included. Counted here are 90,000 to 130,000 clones, around 74% occurring once; the ten biggest clones make up roughly 4.4%. Input material: PBMCs. The receptor source for this set is a man aged 30-40 years in good health and CMV-seropositive.

In its sample, this clone was seen a few times. This chain joins TRBV7-7 and TRBJ2-7; possibly TRBD1 for D (5 bases). The germline V and J ends were trimmed by 5 bases and 0 bases, with 11 bases remaining between them. CDR3 length equals 14 residues. The germline V gene has CDR1 SSHAT and CDR2 FNYEAQ (reference sequence). Written as DNA, the CDR3 is TGTGCCAGCAGCCCGACAGAGAGCTCCTACGAGCAGTACTTC. It yields the protein CASSPTESSYEQYF. Filled out from reference TRBV7-7 and TRBJ2-7, the complete variable domain reads GAGVSQSPRYKVTKRGQDVTLRCDPISSHATLYWYQQALGQGPEFLTYFNYEAQPDKSGLPSDRFSAERPEGSISTLTIQRTEQRDSAMYRCASSPTESSYEQYFGPGTRLTVT.

This chain connects TRBV11-2 to TRBJ1-2, with 10 nucleotides matching TRBD1. Unmatched junction bases numbered 4, after V lost 4 bases and J lost 8 bases. CDR1 is SGHAT and CDR2 is FQNNGV in the germline V gene. The CDR3 is made up of 13 amino acids. The CDR3 nucleotides read TGTGCCAGCAGCTCTGACAGGGGGCTCGGCTACACCTTC. Protein sequence: CASSSDRGLGYTF.

The rearrangement links TRBV27 to TRBJ1-2, with D maybe TRBD1 (5 bases). The V end lost 5 bases, the J end lost 7 bases, and 14 bases lay between the germline ends. The CDR3 spans 13 residues. Germline CDR1 and CDR2: MNHEY and SMNVEV (reference sequence). CDR3 protein: CASSPGRQGGYTF. The CDR3 DNA reads as TGTGCCAGCAGTCCAGGGAGGCAAGGTGGCTACACCTTC.

This clone was observed a handful of times. This rearrangement joins TRBV4-2 to TRBJ1-5, with D tentatively TRBD1 (6 bases). The V and J ends lost 1 base and 7 bases respectively, with 20 bases between them. Looked up from germline, CDR1 is LGHNA and CDR2 is YNFKEQ. The CDR3 length is 17 residues. CDR3 in DNA: TGTGCCAGCAGCCAAGTTGCAGGGGCGCAAGCCGGCCAGCCCCAGCATTTT. This gives the protein CASSQVAGAQAGQPQHF.

The sample holds one count of this clone. V is TRBV5-4 and J is TRBJ1-3, with D perhaps TRBD1 (6 bases). Germline V gene sequence: CDR1 SGHNT, CDR2 YYREEE (reference sequence). V gave up 0 bases and J gave up 0 bases, with 10 bases separating them. The CDR3 consists of 16 residues. This CDR3 is CASSLGGQISGNTIYF. The CDR3 region has the DNA TGTGCCAGCAGCTTGGGGGGGCAGATCTCTGGAAACACCATATATTTT.

The V and J genes are TRBV9 and TRBJ1-2; TRBD1 might be the D (5 bases). With 4 bases removed from V and 7 bases from J, the gap between germline ends came to 20 bases. CDR1 SGDLS and CDR2 YYNGEE come from the germline V gene. The length of the CDR3 is 15 residues. The CDR3 spells CASSQLREDISGYTF. CDR3 DNA sequence: TGTGCCAGCAGCCAATTAAGGGAGGACATTTCTGGCTACACCTTC.

The chain is built from TRBV30 and TRBJ1-1; 8 positions match TRBD1. This CDR3 spans 14 amino acids. CDR1 and CDR2 (germline): GTSNPN, SVGIG (reference sequence). V dropped 0 bases and J dropped 5; count of bases not matched to a gene: 5. The CDR3 loop reads CAWSVRTGGTEAFF. The CDR3 region has the DNA TGTGCCTGGAGTGTACGTACAGGGGGGACTGAAGCTTTCTTT.

The chain is built from TRBV10-3 and TRBJ2-5, with TRBD1 as a possible D gene (6 bases). In germline, CDR1 is ENHRY, CDR2 SYGVKD. The CDR3 has 15 residues. V lost 3 bases and J 3 bases, leaving 14 bases between the germline ends. CDR3 in DNA: TGTGCCATCAGTGAATGGCAGGGGCGGGAAGAGACCCAGTACTTC. Its protein is CAISEWQGREETQYF.

This clone has only one observation. This CDR3 reads CASIDTLGRRGGYTF. The CDR3 region has the DNA TGTGCCAGCATCGATACCTTGGGACGGAGGGGTGGCTACACCTTC. This chain links TRBV28 with TRBJ1-2; D might be TRBD1 (5 bases). Germline CDR1 MDHEN, CDR2 SYDVKM. The V and J ends lost 7 bases and 7 bases respectively, with 22 bases between them. The CDR3 contains 15 residues.